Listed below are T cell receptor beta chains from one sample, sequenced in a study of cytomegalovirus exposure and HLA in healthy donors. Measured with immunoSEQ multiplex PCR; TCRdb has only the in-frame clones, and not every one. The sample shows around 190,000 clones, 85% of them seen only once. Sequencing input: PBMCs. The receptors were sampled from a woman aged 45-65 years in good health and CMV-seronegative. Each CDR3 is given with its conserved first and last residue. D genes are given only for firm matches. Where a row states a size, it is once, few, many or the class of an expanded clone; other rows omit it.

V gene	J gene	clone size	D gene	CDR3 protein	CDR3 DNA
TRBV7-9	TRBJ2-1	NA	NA	CASSLIGSPHEQFF	TGTGCCAGCAGCTTAATTGGCTCTCCTCATGAGCAGTTCTTC
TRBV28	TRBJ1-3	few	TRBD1	CASSLYGTGVGNTIYF	TGTGCCAGCAGTTTATACGGGACAGGGGTAGGAAACACCATATATTTT
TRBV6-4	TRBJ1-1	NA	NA	CASSPGAWGNTEAFF	TGTGCCAGCAGCCCTGGGGCCTGGGGGAACACTGAAGCTTTCTTT
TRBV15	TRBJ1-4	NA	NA	CATSRGGGNEKLFF	TGTGCCACCAGCAGAGGGGGGGGAAACGAAAAACTGTTTTTT
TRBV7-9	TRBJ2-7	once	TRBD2	CASSDTTSGSPGADEQYF	TGTGCCAGCAGCGATACGACTAGCGGGAGCCCCGGGGCGGACGAGCAGTACTTC
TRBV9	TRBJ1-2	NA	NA	CATGRDNNYGYTF	TGTGCCACCGGACGGGATAACAACTATGGCTACACCTTC
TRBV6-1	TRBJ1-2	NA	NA	CASEVGGAAYGYTF	TGTGCCAGCGAGGTCGGGGGGGCGGCCTATGGCTACACCTTC
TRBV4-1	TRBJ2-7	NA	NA	CASSQVKTSQYEQYF	TGCGCCAGCAGCCAAGTAAAGACATCTCAATACGAGCAGTACTTC
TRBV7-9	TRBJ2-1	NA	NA	CSSSWKDTYNEQFF	TGTTCCAGCAGCTGGAAAGACACTTACAATGAGCAGTTCTTC
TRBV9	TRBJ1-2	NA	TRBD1	CASSGRTGQVYGYTF	TGTGCCAGCAGCGGAAGGACAGGGCAAGTCTATGGCTACACCTTC
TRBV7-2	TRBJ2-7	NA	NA	CASRTNRGGYEQYF	TGTGCCAGCAGAACTAACAGGGGAGGCTACGAGCAGTACTTC
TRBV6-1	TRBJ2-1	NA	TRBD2	CASSAPGGGAVPYNEQFF	TGTGCCAGCAGTGCCCCTGGGGGAGGGGCTGTTCCCTACAATGAGCAGTTCTTC
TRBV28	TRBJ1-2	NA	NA	CASSLTLAGLGYGYTF	TGTGCCAGCAGTTTGACTTTGGCAGGGTTAGGCTATGGCTACACCTTC
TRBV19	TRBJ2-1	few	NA	CASSVSTRLDEQFF	TGTGCCAGTAGTGTATCGACTAGGTTGGATGAGCAGTTCTTC
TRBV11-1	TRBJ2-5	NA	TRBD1	CASSTDRVETQYF	TGTGCCAGCAGCACCGACAGGGTAGAGACCCAGTACTTC
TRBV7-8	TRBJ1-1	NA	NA	CASSLVRTEGEAFF	TGTGCCAGCAGCTTAGTGCGGACAGAAGGTGAAGCTTTCTTT
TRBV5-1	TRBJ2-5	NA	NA	CASSLVQSFQETQYF	TGCGCCAGCAGCTTGGTTCAGTCCTTCCAAGAGACCCAGTACTTC
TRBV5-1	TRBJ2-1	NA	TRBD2	CASSLVSGSPYNEQFF	TGCGCCAGCAGCTTGGTTAGCGGGAGTCCCTACAATGAGCAGTTCTTC
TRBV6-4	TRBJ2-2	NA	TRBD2	CASRREDTTGELFF	TGTGCCAGCAGGCGGGAGGATACGACCGGGGAGCTGTTTTTT
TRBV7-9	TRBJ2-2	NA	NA	CASRPTGGNTGELFF	TGTGCCAGCAGGCCTACCGGGGGGAACACCGGGGAGCTGTTTTTT
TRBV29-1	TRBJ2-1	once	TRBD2	CSTRLAGTYNEQFF	TGCAGCACCCGACTAGCGGGAACATACAATGAGCAGTTCTTC
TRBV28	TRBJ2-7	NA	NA	CASSLEYEQYF	TGTGCCAGCAGTTTAGAGTACGAGCAGTACTTC
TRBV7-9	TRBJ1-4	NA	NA	CASSRTSTNEKLFF	TGTGCCAGCAGCAGGACATCAACTAATGAAAAACTGTTTTTT
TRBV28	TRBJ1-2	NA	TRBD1	CASSLTGDFFGYTF	TGTGCCAGCAGTTTGACAGGGGATTTTTTTGGCTACACCTTC
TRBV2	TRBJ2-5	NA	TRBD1	CASNRPGTAQETQYF	TGTGCCAGCAACCGACCCGGGACAGCACAAGAGACCCAGTACTTC
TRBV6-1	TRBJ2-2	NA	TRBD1	CATLQGAGGELFF	TGTGCCACCTTACAGGGGGCGGGCGGGGAGCTGTTTTTT
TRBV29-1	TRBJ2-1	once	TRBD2	CSVGGSEQFF	TGCAGCGTTGGCGGGAGTGAGCAGTTCTTC
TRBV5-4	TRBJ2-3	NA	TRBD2	CASSFVAGATDTQYF	TGTGCCAGCAGCTTTGTGGCGGGAGCCACAGATACGCAGTATTTT
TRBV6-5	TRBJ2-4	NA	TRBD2	CASSYVSGRYRIQYF	TGTGCCAGCAGTTATGTGAGCGGGAGGTACCGCATTCAGTACTTC
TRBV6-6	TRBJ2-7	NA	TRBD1	CASSWDRGNYEQYF	TGTGCCAGCAGTTGGGACAGGGGGAACTACGAGCAGTACTTC
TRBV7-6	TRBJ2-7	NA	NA	CASSPRGSTYEQYF	TGTGCCAGCAGCCCTAGGGGCTCCACCTACGAGCAGTACTTC
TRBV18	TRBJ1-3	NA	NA	CASSPTGDLRSGNTIYF	TGTGCCAGCTCACCTACCGGGGACTTACGCTCTGGAAACACCATATATTTT
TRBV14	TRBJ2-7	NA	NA	CASSQSQGFIPEQYF	TGTGCCAGCAGCCAGTCCCAGGGTTTTATACCGGAGCAGTACTTC
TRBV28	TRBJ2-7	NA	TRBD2	CASSLGLAGAQQYF	TGTGCCAGCAGTTTAGGACTAGCGGGAGCCCAGCAGTACTTC
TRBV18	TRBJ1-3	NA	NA	CASSGVGNTIYF	TGTGCCAGCTCCGGGGTTGGAAACACCATATATTTT
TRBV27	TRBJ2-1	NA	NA	CASSLTPRGNEQFF	TGTGCCAGCAGTTTGACTCCCCGAGGGAATGAGCAGTTCTTC